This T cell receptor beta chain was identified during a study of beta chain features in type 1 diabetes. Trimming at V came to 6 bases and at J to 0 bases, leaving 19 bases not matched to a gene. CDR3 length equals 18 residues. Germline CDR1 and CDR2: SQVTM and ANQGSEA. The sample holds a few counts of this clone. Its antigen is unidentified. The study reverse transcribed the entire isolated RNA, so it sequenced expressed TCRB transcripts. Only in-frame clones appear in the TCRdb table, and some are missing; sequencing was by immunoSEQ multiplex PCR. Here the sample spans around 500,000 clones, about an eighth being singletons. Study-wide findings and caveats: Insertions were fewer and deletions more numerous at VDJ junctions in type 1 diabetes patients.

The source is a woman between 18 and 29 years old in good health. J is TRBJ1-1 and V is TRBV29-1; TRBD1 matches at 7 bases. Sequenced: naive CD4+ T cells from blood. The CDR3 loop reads CSVAKVGGTELMNTEAFF. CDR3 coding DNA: TGCAGCGTCGCTAAAGTTGGTGGGACAGAACTGATGAACACTGAAGCTTTCTTT.